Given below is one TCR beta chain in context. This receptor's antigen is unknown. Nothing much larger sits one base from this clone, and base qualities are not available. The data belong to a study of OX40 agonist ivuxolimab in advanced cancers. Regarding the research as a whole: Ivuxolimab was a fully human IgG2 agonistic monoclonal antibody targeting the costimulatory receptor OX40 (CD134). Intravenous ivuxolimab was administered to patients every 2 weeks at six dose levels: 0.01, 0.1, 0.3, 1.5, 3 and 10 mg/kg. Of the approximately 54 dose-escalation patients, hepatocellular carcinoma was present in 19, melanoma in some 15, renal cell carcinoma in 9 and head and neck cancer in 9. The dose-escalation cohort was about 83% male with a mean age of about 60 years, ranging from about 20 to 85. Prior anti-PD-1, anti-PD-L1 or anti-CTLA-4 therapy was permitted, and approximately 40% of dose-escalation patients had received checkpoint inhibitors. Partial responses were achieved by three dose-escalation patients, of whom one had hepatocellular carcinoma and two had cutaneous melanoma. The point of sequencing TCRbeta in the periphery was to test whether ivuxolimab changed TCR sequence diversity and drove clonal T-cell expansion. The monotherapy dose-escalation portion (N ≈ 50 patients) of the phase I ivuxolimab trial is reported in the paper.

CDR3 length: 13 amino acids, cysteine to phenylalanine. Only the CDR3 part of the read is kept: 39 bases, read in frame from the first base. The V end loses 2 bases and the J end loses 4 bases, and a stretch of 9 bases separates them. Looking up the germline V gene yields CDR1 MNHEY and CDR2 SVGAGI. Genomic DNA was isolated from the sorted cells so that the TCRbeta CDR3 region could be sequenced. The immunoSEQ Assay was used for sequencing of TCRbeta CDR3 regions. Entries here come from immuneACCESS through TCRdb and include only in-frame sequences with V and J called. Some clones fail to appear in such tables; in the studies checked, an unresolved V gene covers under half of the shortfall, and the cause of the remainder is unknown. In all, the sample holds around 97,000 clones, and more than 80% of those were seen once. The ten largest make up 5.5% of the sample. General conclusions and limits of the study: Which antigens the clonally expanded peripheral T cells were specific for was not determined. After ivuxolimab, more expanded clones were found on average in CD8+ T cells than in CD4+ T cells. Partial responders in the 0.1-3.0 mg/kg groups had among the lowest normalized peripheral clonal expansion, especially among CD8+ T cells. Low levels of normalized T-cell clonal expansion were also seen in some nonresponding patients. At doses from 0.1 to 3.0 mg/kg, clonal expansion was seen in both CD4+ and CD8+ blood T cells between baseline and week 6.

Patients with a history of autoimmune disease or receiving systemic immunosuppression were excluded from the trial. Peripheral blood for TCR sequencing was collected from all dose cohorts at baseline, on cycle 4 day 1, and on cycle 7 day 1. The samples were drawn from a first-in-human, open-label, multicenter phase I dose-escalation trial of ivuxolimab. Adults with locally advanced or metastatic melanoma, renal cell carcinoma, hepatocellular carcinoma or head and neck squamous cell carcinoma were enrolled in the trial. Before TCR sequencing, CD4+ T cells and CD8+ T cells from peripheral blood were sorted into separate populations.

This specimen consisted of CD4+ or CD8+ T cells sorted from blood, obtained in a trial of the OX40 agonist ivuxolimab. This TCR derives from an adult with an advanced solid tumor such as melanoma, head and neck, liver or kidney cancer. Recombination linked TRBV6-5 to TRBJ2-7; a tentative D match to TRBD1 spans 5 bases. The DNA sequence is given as TGTGCCAGCAGTTACCCCGACAGTTACGAGCAGTACTTC. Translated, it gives CASSYPDSYEQYF.